Following are 26 T cell receptor beta chains from one sample sequenced in a study of cytotoxic CD8 clonotypes in ibrutinib-treated CLL. Sequenced by immunoSEQ multiplex PCR; TCRdb stores in-frame clones only, minus some. The sample yields some 100,000 clones, more than 55% seen once. The material was PBMCs, obtained after 24 months of ibrutinib treatment. The receptors come from a human donor with chronic lymphocytic leukemia.

The rearrangement links TRBV6-5 to TRBJ2-1; possibly TRBD1 for D (6 bases). This CDR3 contains 12 residues. The germline V gene has CDR1 MNHEY and CDR2 SVGAGI. V shed 7 bases and J shed 5 bases, with 9 bases lying between them. The CDR3 sequence is CASTRGDNEQFF. The CDR3 coding sequence is TGTGCCAGCACCAGGGGAGACAATGAGCAGTTCTTC.

This chain links TRBV28 with TRBJ1-2; 7 positions match TRBD1. With V trimmed by 9 bases and J by 3 bases, 4 bases remained unmatched. The CDR3 consists of 12 residues. Germline V gives CDR1 MDHEN, CDR2 SYDVKM. The CDR3 sequence is CASLDRYYGYTF. As DNA, the CDR3 is TGTGCCAGTTTGGACAGGTACTATGGCTACACCTTC.

This chain links TRBV7-3 with TRBJ2-3; 13 bases line up with TRBD2. V shed 6 bases, J shed 5 bases, and the junction held 8 bases outside the gene matches. Germline loops: CDR1 SGHTA, CDR2 FQGTGA. This CDR3 is built from 16 residues. The CDR3 region has the DNA TGTGCCAGCAGTCCAACCGGGACTAGCGGGATAGATACGCAGTATTTT. Translating gives CASSPTGTSGIDTQYF.

The chain joins TRBV4-2 to TRBJ2-1; TRBD2 matches 8 bases. Germline assignment: CDR1 LGHNA and CDR2 YNFKEQ. The CDR3 sequence is 16 residues long. The ends lost 0 bases at V and 9 bases at J; junction bases unmatched: 10. CDR3 loop: CASSQDLGTRSGEQFF. CDR3 DNA sequence: TGTGCCAGCAGCCAAGATCTAGGGACTAGGTCAGGTGAGCAGTTCTTC.

This clone was counted a few times. CDR3 coding DNA: TGTGCCAGCTCACCATCTCATGGCGGCCTTTCACCCCTCCACTTT. It yields the protein CASSPSHGGLSPLHF. J is TRBJ1-6 and V is TRBV18; D is ambiguous. The germline V gene encodes CDR1 KGHSH and CDR2 LQKENI. With 2 bases removed from V and 9 bases from J, the gap between germline ends came to 14 bases. CDR3 length: 15 residues.

The chain combines TRBV6-5 with TRBJ2-5; D is uncertain. The V gene lost 6 bases and the J gene lost 7 bases, with 21 bases spanning the gap. CDR3 length: 15 residues. The V gene's germline CDR1 is MNHEY and CDR2 SVGAGI. The CDR3 region has the DNA TGTGCCAGCAGGTCCCTGACCTCCAGCCCCGGGACCCAGTACTTC. This codes for CASRSLTSSPGTQYF.

The chain joins TRBV4-1 to TRBJ2-5; possible D gene TRBD1, 5 bases. Germline V lookup: CDR1 MGHRA, CDR2 YSYEKL. Deletions cut 3 bases from V and 1 base from J, with 12 bases between. The CDR3 totals 15 residues. Here the CDR3 DNA reads TGCGCCAGCAGCCAGCAAGACAGACTCCAAGAGACCCAGTACTTC. Translated, it gives CASSQQDRLQETQYF.

The chain is built from TRBV12-2 and TRBJ1-5; the table's D call, TRBD1, has no DNA check behind it. TRBV12-2 is designated a pseudogene. The CDR3 is 15 amino acids. CDR3 coding DNA: TGTGCAAGTCGCTCTAGCGGACAGGGAGGGCAGCCCCAGCATTTT. It translates to CASRSSGQGGQPQHF.

This clone was detected only a few times. The chain is built from TRBV18 and TRBJ2-5, with a tentative D call TRBD2 (6 bases). The CDR3 extends over 14 amino acids. Germline CDR1 KGHSH, CDR2 LQKENI. The V end was cut by 2 bases, the J end by 2 bases, with 9 bases between. CDR3 protein: CASSPGGIQETQYF. CDR3 sequence (DNA): TGTGCCAGCTCACCAGGGGGGATACAAGAGACCCAGTACTTC.

This clone has a handful of counts. The V call is TRBV9, the J call TRBJ1-2; D call uncertain. The germline gives CDR1 SGDLS, CDR2 YYNGEE. Trimming cost V 0 bases and J 8 bases, with 14 bases left between them. The CDR3 is 14 amino acids. The CDR3 is CASSVGATNLGYTF. The CDR3 region has the DNA TGTGCCAGCAGCGTAGGAGCGACAAACCTCGGCTACACCTTC. Looking up the rest from reference TRBV9 and TRBJ1-2 gives the full variable domain: DSGVTQTPKHLITATGQRVTLRCSPRSGDLSVYWYQQSLDQGLQFLIQYYNGEERAKGNILERFSAQQFPDLHSELNLSSLELGDSALYFCASSVGATNLGYTFGSGTRLTVV.

The rearrangement links TRBV7-2 to TRBJ1-2; 12 bases are shared with TRBD1. Germline V gene sequence: CDR1 SGHTA, CDR2 FQGNSA. The V segment lost 5 bases and the J segment 5 bases; nucleotides outside the gene matches: 6. This CDR3 contains 15 residues. Here the CDR3 reads CASSPGQGAKYGYTF. The CDR3 DNA is TGTGCCAGCAGCCCGGGACAGGGGGCGAAGTATGGCTACACCTTC.

The genes are TRBV7-3 and TRBJ1-5; D remains unclear. CDR3 length: 16 residues. Trimming cost V 2 bases and J 6 bases, with 17 bases left between them. Per germline, CDR1 SGHTA and CDR2 FQGTGA. In DNA form, the CDR3 reads TGTGCCAGCAGCTTAGAGGAGGCGGGGAATCGTCAGCCCCAGCATTTT. Protein sequence: CASSLEEAGNRQPQHF.

The chain carries TRBV2 and TRBJ1-5, with 9 bases matching TRBD1. Germline V gene data show CDR1 as SNHLY and CDR2 as FYNNEI. The CDR3 has 14 residues. V shed 4 bases and J 4 bases; nucleotides not matched to a gene: 2. CDR3 loop: CASSGQGGNQPQHF. CDR3 coding DNA: TGTGCCAGCAGTGGACAGGGGGGGAATCAGCCCCAGCATTTT.

V usage is TRBV5-5 and J usage is TRBJ2-3; 8 nucleotides align to TRBD1. The CDR3 contains 14 residues. Per the germline V gene, CDR1 is SGHKS and CDR2 is YYEKEE (reference sequence). V lost 4 bases and J lost 3; bases outside the gene matches: 4. In nucleotides, the CDR3 is TGTGCCAGCAGCGAAGGACAGGGTACAGATACGCAGTATTTT. Protein product: CASSEGQGTDTQYF.

The rearrangement uses TRBV7-9 and TRBJ1-5; TRBD1 matches at 7 bases. Losses at the gene ends were 0 bases for V and 2 bases for J; bases not matched to a gene: 4. CDR3 length: 16 residues. The germline gives CDR1 SEHNR, CDR2 FQNEAQ (reference sequence). CDR3 bases: TGTGCCAGCAGCTTAGCGTTAACAGGGGGCAATCAGCCCCAGCATTTT. Translated, it gives CASSLALTGGNQPQHF.

This clone was counted a few times. V gene TRBV5-1 combines with J gene TRBJ2-7; no definite D call. This CDR3 contains 13 residues. CDR1 is SGHRS and CDR2 is YFSETQ in the germline V gene. The V gene lost 4 bases and the J gene lost 0 bases, with 8 bases spanning the gap. This chain's CDR3 is CASSDDNSYEQYF. The CDR3 DNA reads as TGCGCCAGCAGCGACGACAACTCCTACGAGCAGTACTTC.

This clone was detected only a few times. This sequence joins TRBV11-3 and TRBJ2-7, with D unresolved. Between the trimmed V and J ends, which lost 1 base and 3 bases, there was a span of 10 bases. This CDR3 is built from 14 residues. Germline CDR1 reads SGHNT; CDR2 reads YENEEA. CDR3 coding DNA: TGTGCCAGCAGCTTAGGGACGGTAGACTACGAGCAGTACTTC. It specifies CASSLGTVDYEQYF.

The CDR3 DNA reads as TGTGCCAGCAGGCGGACAGGGGTAGCGGATTCACCCCTCCACTTT. Its translation: CASRRTGVADSPLHF. The rearrangement links TRBV2 to TRBJ1-6, with TRBD1 matching 9 bases. The CDR3 has 15 residues. Looked up from germline, CDR1 is SNHLY and CDR2 is FYNNEI. Trimming took 6 bases from V and 8 from J; bases not matched to a gene: 8.

The chain couples TRBV6-5 to TRBJ1-6; tentative D call: TRBD1 (6 bases). This CDR3 has 13 amino acids. Trimming shortened V by 7 bases and J by 15 bases, and 19 bases separated the two germline ends. Germline lookup yields CDR1 MNHEY and CDR2 SVGAGI. CDR3 sequence (DNA): TGTGCCAGCACCGCCGGGGGCAGTAATTTCCTCCACTTT. Its protein is CASTAGGSNFLHF.

The V gene is TRBV5-1, the J gene TRBJ1-1; 8 nucleotides align to TRBD1. The CDR3 extends over 14 amino acids. Germline V lookup: CDR1 SGHRS, CDR2 YFSETQ. Unmatched junction bases numbered 2, after V lost 3 bases and J lost 1 base. CDR3 sequence reads: CASSSGQGNTEAFF. CDR3 DNA: TGCGCCAGCAGCTCCGGACAGGGGAACACTGAAGCTTTCTTT.

The rearrangement links TRBV4-3 to TRBJ2-2; D is undetermined. CDR1 is LGHNA, CDR2 YSLEER, per germline. The CDR3 extends over 16 amino acids. V was cut by 2 bases and J by 0 bases, with 10 bases left in between. The DNA of the CDR3 is TGCGCCAGCAGCCAACAGAAGACAACGAACACCGGGGAGCTGTTTTTT. Protein sequence: CASSQQKTTNTGELFF.

The chain is built from TRBV4-1 and TRBJ2-1; the D gene is possibly TRBD2 (6 bases). Germline V CDR1 and CDR2: MGHRA, YSYEKL. CDR3 length equals 15 residues. V was trimmed by 0 bases and J by 10 bases, leaving 16 bases between them. The CDR3 here is CASSQDDGSLWEQFF. In DNA form, the CDR3 reads TGCGCCAGCAGCCAAGATGACGGGAGTCTATGGGAGCAGTTCTTC.

This chain connects TRBV19 to TRBJ1-1; 8 bases line up with TRBD1. Germline V gene lookup returns CDR1 LNHDA and CDR2 SQIVND (reference sequence). V was pared by 7 bases and J by 1 base, with 5 bases of the junction left unmatched. The CDR3 is 14 residues long. This CDR3 is CASKLQGENTEAFF. The DNA for the CDR3 is TGTGCCAGTAAGCTACAGGGGGAGAACACTGAAGCTTTCTTT.

The V call is TRBV6-5, the J call TRBJ1-5; D call uncertain. Between the trimmed V and J ends, which lost 6 bases and 4 bases, there was a span of 10 bases. CDR3 length: 13 amino acids. CDR1 is MNHEY, CDR2 SVGAGI, per germline. The CDR3 bases are TGTGCCAGCAGCCCCCAGCGGAATCAGCCCCAGCATTTT. It is translated as CASSPQRNQPQHF.

V gene TRBV5-1 combines with J gene TRBJ1-1, with TRBD1 matching over 7 bases. The CDR3 has 15 amino acids. J gave up 1 base and V 2 bases, and 5 bases lay outside the gene matches. Germline V CDR1 and CDR2: SGHRS, YFSETQ. For the CDR3, the DNA is TGCGCCAGCAGCTTACAGGGGTTAGGGAACACTGAAGCTTTCTTT. As protein: CASSLQGLGNTEAFF.

This chain connects TRBV19 to TRBJ2-7, with 7 bases that match TRBD2. Germline V gene lookup returns CDR1 LNHDA and CDR2 SQIVND (reference sequence). J was trimmed by 2 bases and V by 6 bases; bases with no gene match: 13. The CDR3 spans 16 residues. CDR3 in amino acids: CASSVSGTGGTYEQYF. CDR3 sequence (DNA): TGTGCCAGTAGCGTCTCCGGCACGGGGGGTACCTACGAGCAGTACTTC.